This record covers a single T cell receptor beta chain. Assay: immunoSEQ multiplex PCR; the TCRdb copy retains only in-frame clones and omits some. The sample has 70,000 or so clones; 80% to 95% are singletons. This entry belongs to a study of T cell changes during pregnancy in multiple sclerosis. The CDR3 loop spans 13 amino acids. Germline CDR1 reads SGHVS; CDR2 reads FNYEAQ. V lost 1 base to trimming and J lost 4 bases, with 5 bases between them. The chain is built from TRBV7-6 and TRBJ2-1; D remains ambiguous. The sample here was CD4+ T cells from peripheral blood mononuclear cells, taken after pregnancy. The source of this sequence is a female donor with multiple sclerosis, enrolled in a pregnancy study. In DNA form, the CDR3 reads TGTGCCAGCAGCTTAGATATGTACAATGAGCAGTTCTTC. Translated: CASSLDMYNEQFF.